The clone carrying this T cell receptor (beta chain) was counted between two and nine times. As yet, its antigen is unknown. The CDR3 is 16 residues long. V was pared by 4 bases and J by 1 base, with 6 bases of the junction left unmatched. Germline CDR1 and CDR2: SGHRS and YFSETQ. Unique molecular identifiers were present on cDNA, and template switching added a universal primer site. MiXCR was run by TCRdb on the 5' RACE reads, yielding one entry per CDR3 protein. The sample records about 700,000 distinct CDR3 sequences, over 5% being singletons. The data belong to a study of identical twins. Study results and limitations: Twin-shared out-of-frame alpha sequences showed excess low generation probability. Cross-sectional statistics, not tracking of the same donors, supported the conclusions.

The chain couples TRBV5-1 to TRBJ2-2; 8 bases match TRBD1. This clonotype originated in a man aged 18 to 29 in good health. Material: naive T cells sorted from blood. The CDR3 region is CASSSIRGQNTGELFF. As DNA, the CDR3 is TGCGCCAGCAGCAGCATCAGGGGGCAGAACACCGGGGAGCTGTTTTTT.